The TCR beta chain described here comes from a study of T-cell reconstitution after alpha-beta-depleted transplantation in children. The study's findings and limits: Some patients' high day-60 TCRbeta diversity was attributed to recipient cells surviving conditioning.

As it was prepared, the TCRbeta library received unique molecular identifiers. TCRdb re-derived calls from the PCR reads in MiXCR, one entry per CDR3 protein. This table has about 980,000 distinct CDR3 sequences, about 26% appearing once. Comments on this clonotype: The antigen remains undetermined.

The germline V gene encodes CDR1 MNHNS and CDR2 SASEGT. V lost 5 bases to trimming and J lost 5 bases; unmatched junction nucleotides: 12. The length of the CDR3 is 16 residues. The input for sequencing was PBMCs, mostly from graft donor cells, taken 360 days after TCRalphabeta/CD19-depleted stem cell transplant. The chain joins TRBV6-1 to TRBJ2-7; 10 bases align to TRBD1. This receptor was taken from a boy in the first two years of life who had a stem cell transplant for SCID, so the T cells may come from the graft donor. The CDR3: CASSQLPGQGLDEQYF. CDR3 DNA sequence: TGTGCCAGCAGTCAACTCCCGGGACAGGGGCTCGACGAGCAGTACTTC.